This T cell receptor beta chain was recorded in a study of PD-1 blockade in classical Hodgkin lymphoma. Autologous stem cell transplantation was followed by relapse in every patient, and brentuximab vedotin exposure varied. Profiling relied on immunoSEQ multiplex PCR, and the TCRdb table lists in-frame clones only, not all of them. The sample contains about 97,000 clones, roughly 88% of which appear only once. V lost 0 bases to trimming and J lost 5 bases; unmatched junction nucleotides: 10. Germline-derived CDR1 and CDR2 are MGHRA and YSYEKL. The CDR3 length is 17 residues. This material consisted of peripheral blood mononuclear cells (PBMCs), taken at baseline. The source of this sequence is a human donor with classical Hodgkin lymphoma. The chain is built from TRBV4-1 and TRBJ2-3; 8 bases align to TRBD2. The CDR3 protein is CASSQELGLSGRDTQYF. CDR3 in DNA: TGCGCCAGCAGCCAAGAATTGGGGTTGAGCGGGAGAGATACGCAGTATTTT.